These 31 T cell receptor beta chains originate from one sample sequenced in a study of blood T cell repertoires in COVID-19. The assay was immunoSEQ multiplex PCR, and TCRdb's table has in-frame clones only and misses some. The profile shows some 270,000 clones, under 90% of them singletons. Sequencing was carried out using PBMCs or T cells enriched from blood (not recorded which). The source of these receptors is a woman in her sixties or seventies who had recovered from COVID-19.

The chain recombines TRBV3-1 (or the pseudogene TRBV3-2) with TRBJ1-1, with D possibly matching TRBD1 (5 bases). V was clipped by 3 bases and J by 0 bases, with 5 bases between them. In germline, CDR1 is LGHDT, CDR2 YNNKEL (reference sequence). The CDR3 sequence is 13 residues long. The CDR3 reads CASSQTVNTEAFF. CDR3 DNA sequence: TGTGCCAGCAGCCAGACAGTGAACACTGAAGCTTTCTTT.

The chain is built from TRBV11-2 and TRBJ2-7, with 8 bases lining up with TRBD1. This CDR3 has 14 amino acids. V shed 10 bases and J 1 base; nucleotides not matched to a gene: 9. Germline V gene sequence: CDR1 SGHAT, CDR2 FQNNGV. Here the CDR3 reads CATKSQGASYEQYF. The CDR3 region has the DNA TGTGCCACCAAATCGCAGGGGGCTTCCTACGAGCAGTACTTC.

The V gene is TRBV9, the J gene TRBJ2-1, with D possibly matching TRBD1 (9 bases). CDR3 size: 16 residues. V lost 4 bases to trimming and J lost 5 bases, with 19 bases between them. Germline CDR1 is SGDLS and CDR2 is YYNGEE. The CDR3: CASSLGGQGLDNEQFF. In nucleotides, the CDR3 is TGTGCCAGCAGCCTCGGGGGACAGGGACTAGACAATGAGCAGTTCTTC.

The chain combines TRBV24-1 with TRBJ2-1; D unresolved. With 2 bases removed from V and 4 bases from J, the gap between germline ends came to 5 bases. The CDR3 is made up of 13 amino acids. Per the germline V gene, CDR1 is KGHDR and CDR2 is SFDVKD. The DNA of the CDR3 is TGTGCCACCAGTGATTCAGGATACAATGAGCAGTTCTTC. Translation: CATSDSGYNEQFF.

V gene TRBV29-1 combines with J gene TRBJ1-2, with 8 bases lining up with TRBD1. Per germline, CDR1 SQVTM and CDR2 ANQGSEA. Germline trimming cut 6 bases from V and 5 bases from J; bases unmatched to any gene: 8. CDR3 length equals 13 residues. CDR3 bases: TGCAGCGTCCCCGGACAGGGAGCTTATGGCTACACCTTC. Protein product: CSVPGQGAYGYTF.

Remarks on this clone: The sample has other DNA sequences that encode this CDR3 too. The chain couples TRBV28 to TRBJ2-1; 14 bases map to TRBD2. The CDR3 runs 18 residues. V was clipped by 5 bases and J by 0 bases; unmatched bases: 6. Per germline, CDR1 MDHEN and CDR2 SYDVKM. CDR3 DNA sequence: TGTGCCAGCAGTGAGACTAGCGGGGGGGGGCGCTCCTACAATGAGCAGTTCTTC. Its protein is CASSETSGGGRSYNEQFF.

J is TRBJ2-1 and V is TRBV28; 8 nucleotides align to TRBD2. Per the germline V gene, CDR1 is MDHEN and CDR2 is SYDVKM. The CDR3 sequence is 14 residues long. Trimming removed 4 bases from V and 9 bases from J; junction bases left unmatched: 8. The CDR3 here is CASSYPGGMLEQFF. The CDR3 nucleotides are TGTGCCAGCAGTTATCCGGGAGGGATGCTTGAGCAGTTCTTC.

This clone was counted once. The CDR3 nucleotides read TGTGCCAGCAGTTTACCGCCCGATAGAAGCGAGCAGTACTTC. Translated, it gives CASSLPPDRSEQYF. The chain combines TRBV28 with TRBJ2-7, with unresolved D. V was shortened by 2 bases and J by 6 bases, with 14 bases between the two germline ends. The CDR3 consists of 14 residues. Germline values: CDR1 MDHEN, CDR2 SYDVKM.

This clone was detected a few times. V gene TRBV11-2 combines with J gene TRBJ2-7, with 11 bases aligning to TRBD2. Per the germline V gene, CDR1 is SGHAT and CDR2 is FQNNGV. The CDR3 runs to 14 residues. V lost 6 bases to trimming and J lost 3 bases; unmatched junction nucleotides: 4. CDR3 loop: CASRSGTSGYEQYF. CDR3 DNA sequence: TGTGCCAGCAGATCCGGGACTAGCGGCTACGAGCAGTACTTC.

The chain links TRBV6-5 to TRBJ2-7; maybe TRBD1 (6 bases). Trimming pared 7 bases from V and 3 bases from J, leaving 16 bases between. Looked up from germline, CDR1 is MNHEY and CDR2 is SVGAGI. The CDR3 runs to 14 residues. This chain's CDR3 is CASTYRVAGYEQYF. The DNA of the CDR3 is TGTGCCAGCACCTACAGGGTGGCGGGCTACGAGCAGTACTTC.

The J gene is TRBJ2-7, the V gene TRBV28; 8 bases are shared with TRBD1. The CDR3 has 15 amino acids. Germline-derived CDR1 and CDR2 are MDHEN and SYDVKM. V shed 6 bases, J shed 4 bases, and the junction held 11 bases outside the gene matches. CDR3 in DNA: TGTGCCAGCAGACCTTCTGGACAGGGTGCGTACGAGCAGTACTTC. Its translation is CASRPSGQGAYEQYF.

This sequence joins TRBV27 and TRBJ1-3; D unresolved. The length of the CDR3 is 14 residues. CDR1 is MNHEY, CDR2 SMNVEV, per germline (reference sequence). The germline V and J ends were trimmed by 3 bases and 2 bases, with 8 bases remaining between them. CDR3 DNA: TGTGCCAGCAGTTTTGGAGGGACTGGAAACACCATATATTTT. It encodes CASSFGGTGNTIYF.

The V call is TRBV2, the J call TRBJ1-5; D is undetermined. Germline V gene data show CDR1 as SNHLY and CDR2 as FYNNEI. This CDR3 comprises 13 residues. Trimming left V 8 bases short and J 4 bases short, with 12 bases between. The CDR3 nucleotides are TGTGCCAGCCAGAGGGTGGAGAATCAGCCCCAGCATTTT. Translation gives CASQRVENQPQHF.

This clone was seen only once. The chain combines TRBV11-3 with TRBJ2-1; maybe TRBD2 (5 bases). This CDR3 comprises 13 residues. Germline CDR1 reads SGHNT; CDR2 reads YENEEA. V was pared by 2 bases and J by 6 bases, with 8 bases between. Here the CDR3 reads CASSLLLGNEQFF. Here the CDR3 DNA reads TGTGCCAGCAGCTTACTACTAGGCAATGAGCAGTTCTTC.

The rearrangement uses TRBV28 and TRBJ1-6; 7 positions match TRBD1. The germline V gene has CDR1 MDHEN and CDR2 SYDVKM. CDR3 size: 15 residues. V gave up 5 bases and J gave up 10 bases; unmatched junction bases: 11. The DNA of the CDR3 is TGTGCCAGCAGTCAGTTAAGACAGGGTACGTCACCCCTCCACTTT. Translating it yields CASSQLRQGTSPLHF. Looking up the rest from reference TRBV28 and TRBJ1-6 gives the full variable domain: DVKVTQSSRYLVKRTGEKVFLECVQDMDHENMFWYRQDPGLGLRLIYFSYDVKMKEKGDIPEGYSVSREKKERFSLILESASTNQTSMYLCASSQLRQGTSPLHFGNGTRLTVT.

This rearrangement joins TRBV4-1 to TRBJ2-3, with 7 nucleotides matching TRBD2. V lost 6 bases to trimming and J lost 5 bases; unmatched junction nucleotides: 5. Per the germline V gene, CDR1 is MGHRA and CDR2 is YSYEKL. The CDR3 length is 13 residues. Written as DNA, the CDR3 is TGCGCCAGCAGGGCGGGAGTTGAAGATACGCAGTATTTT. Its protein is CASRAGVEDTQYF.

The rearrangement uses TRBV3-1 (or the pseudogene TRBV3-2) and TRBJ1-2; D unresolved. V was trimmed by 5 bases and J by 6 bases, leaving 7 bases between them. Per the germline V gene, CDR1 is LGHDT and CDR2 is YNNKEL (reference sequence). The CDR3 contains 11 residues. DNA of the CDR3: TGTGCCAGCAGCGGGCCTGATGGCTACACCTTC. Protein: CASSGPDGYTF.

The J gene is TRBJ1-1, the V gene TRBV3-1 (or the pseudogene TRBV3-2), with TRBD1 as a possible D gene (5 bases). The CDR3 consists of 15 residues. From germline, CDR1 is LGHDT and CDR2 YNNKEL (reference sequence). Deletions cut 3 bases from V and 4 bases from J, with 15 bases between. CDR3 DNA: TGTGCCAGCAGCCACCGAGGGGAGGGATTCACTGAAGCTTTCTTT. It yields the protein CASSHRGEGFTEAFF.

The CDR3 coding sequence is TGCGCCAGCAGCTTGGGGGGACTAGCGGGCATTGGGACAGATACGCAGTATTTT. Its protein is CASSLGGLAGIGTDTQYF. J is TRBJ2-3 and V is TRBV5-1, with 12 bases aligning to TRBD2. The CDR3 has 18 residues. Germline lookup yields CDR1 SGHRS and CDR2 YFSETQ. V trimming: 0 bases; J trimming: 3 bases; junction bases outside the gene matches: 8.

The chain has TRBV3-1 (or the pseudogene TRBV3-2) and TRBJ2-3; D is possibly TRBD1 (5 bases). V lost 0 bases to trimming and J lost 3 bases, with 10 bases between them. The germline CDR1 and CDR2 sequences are LGHDT and YNNKEL (reference sequence). CDR3 length: 15 residues. CDR3 sequence reads: CASSQEFRATDTQYF. CDR3 bases: TGTGCCAGCAGCCAAGAATTCAGGGCGACAGATACGCAGTATTTT.

The DNA of the CDR3 is TGTGCCAGCGGAGTGGATGAAAAACTGTTTTTT. Protein sequence: CASGVDEKLFF. V gene TRBV7-9 combines with J gene TRBJ1-4; D unclear. V was pared by 8 bases and J by 6 bases, with 7 bases between. This CDR3 has 11 residues. Per the germline V gene, CDR1 is SEHNR and CDR2 is FQNEAQ (reference sequence).

The rearrangement joins TRBV3-1 (or the pseudogene TRBV3-2) to TRBJ2-1, with 10 positions matching TRBD1. V shed 0 bases and J 4 bases; nucleotides not matched to a gene: 6. The CDR3 has 17 amino acids. Germline-derived CDR1 and CDR2 are LGHDT and YNNKEL (reference sequence). The CDR3 DNA reads as TGTGCCAGCAGCCAAGAAGCCGGGACAGGGGCATACAATGAGCAGTTCTTC. This translates into CASSQEAGTGAYNEQFF.

The chain combines TRBV5-8 with TRBJ1-6; 10 bases fit TRBD1. Looked up from germline, CDR1 is SGHTS and CDR2 is YDEGEE. V gave up 1 base and J gave up 8 bases; unmatched junction bases: 3. The CDR3 covers 15 residues. Here the CDR3 reads CASSLKGQGYSPLHF. Written as DNA, the CDR3 is TGTGCCAGCAGCTTGAAGGGACAGGGGTATTCACCCCTCCACTTT.

The chain uses TRBV6-5 and TRBJ2-7; possible D gene TRBD1, 6 bases. CDR3 size: 16 residues. The germline V gene has CDR1 MNHEY and CDR2 SVGAGI. Trimming took 0 bases from V and 0 from J, leaving 12 bases between them. The CDR3 sequence is CASSYSGTSSSYEQYF. CDR3 nucleotides: TGTGCCAGCAGTTACTCCGGGACATCAAGCTCCTACGAGCAGTACTTC.

J is TRBJ1-1 and V is TRBV5-1; D gene unclear. Germline-derived CDR1 and CDR2 are SGHRS and YFSETQ. Between the trimmed V and J ends, which lost 6 bases and 3 bases, there was a span of 6 bases. This CDR3 comprises 11 residues. The CDR3, as DNA: TGCGCCAGCAAGGCGGACACTGAAGCTTTCTTT. Protein sequence: CASKADTEAFF.

This clone was detected once. The gene calls are TRBV28 and TRBJ1-4; possible D gene TRBD1, 6 bases. The V end was cut by 6 bases, the J end by 6 bases, with 11 bases between. The CDR3 extends over 13 amino acids. Germline CDR1 is MDHEN and CDR2 is SYDVKM. In DNA, the CDR3 is TGTGCCAGCAGAAGGGGGAGCTATGAAAAACTGTTTTTT. Amino acid sequence: CASRRGSYEKLFF. Drawing the rest from reference TRBV28 and TRBJ1-4, the complete variable domain is DVKVTQSSRYLVKRTGEKVFLECVQDMDHENMFWYRQDPGLGLRLIYFSYDVKMKEKGDIPEGYSVSREKKERFSLILESASTNQTSMYLCASRRGSYEKLFFGSGTQLSVL.

The V call is TRBV5-1, the J call TRBJ2-6; TRBD2 matches at 7 bases. Germline CDR1 reads SGHRS; CDR2 reads YFSETQ. V was pared by 0 bases and J by 0 bases, with 6 bases of the junction left unmatched. This CDR3 is 18 amino acids long. This CDR3 is CASSLVLAPSSGANVLTF. The CDR3 nucleotides are TGCGCCAGCAGCTTGGTACTAGCGCCGAGCTCTGGGGCCAACGTCCTGACTTTC.

The chain joins TRBV6-1 to TRBJ1-5, with TRBD1 matching 8 bases. The CDR3 is made up of 14 amino acids. The germline gives CDR1 MNHNS, CDR2 SASEGT. Trimming removed 2 bases from V and 9 bases from J; junction bases left unmatched: 6. CDR3 loop: CASSEYRGVRPQHF. The DNA for the CDR3 is TGTGCCAGCAGTGAATACAGGGGGGTTCGGCCCCAGCATTTT.

The rearrangement joins TRBV28 to TRBJ2-6; TRBD1 aligns across 8 bases. CDR1 is MDHEN, CDR2 SYDVKM, per germline. The CDR3 length is 19 residues. The ends lost 2 bases at V and 0 bases at J; junction bases unmatched: 9. CDR3 amino acids: CASSLRDRWGRSGANVLTF. CDR3 bases: TGTGCCAGCAGTTTAAGGGACAGGTGGGGACGCTCTGGGGCCAACGTCCTGACTTTC.

The CDR3 sequence: CASSPGTGAGEQYF. The DNA of the CDR3 is TGTGCCAGCAGCCCCGGGACAGGGGCGGGCGAGCAGTACTTC. The rearrangement uses TRBV3-1 (or the pseudogene TRBV3-2) and TRBJ2-7, with TRBD1 matching over 10 bases. From germline, CDR1 is LGHDT and CDR2 YNNKEL (reference sequence). This CDR3 has 14 residues. Trimming removed 4 bases from V and 6 bases from J; junction bases left unmatched: 6.

As regards this clone: This sample also contains other DNA sequences that code for the same CDR3. The rearrangement joins TRBV3-1 (or the pseudogene TRBV3-2) to TRBJ1-1, with D uncertain. The CDR3 extends over 12 amino acids. Per the germline V gene, CDR1 is LGHDT and CDR2 is YNNKEL (reference sequence). V was trimmed by 4 bases and J by 3 bases, leaving 6 bases between them. The CDR3 sequence is CASSRGDTEAFF. The CDR3, as DNA: TGTGCCAGCAGCCGCGGTGACACTGAAGCTTTCTTT.